These 16 T cell receptor beta chains were all obtained from the same sample, sequenced in a study of T cell repertoires in cytomegalovirus infection. One entry per CDR3 protein results from TCRdb running MiXCR on the reads. The sample comprises approximately 910,000 distinct CDR3 sequences, less than 35% of which are singletons, and around 15% rests with the top ten. Their antigen targets remain unknown. Sequenced here: cultured CD8+ T cells from PBMCs, sampled from culture after CMV antigen stimulation. These receptor sequences come from a human donor in good health (CMV status not recorded). Some clones in this sample may be carry-over from other donors' samples.

Of note for this clonotype: Compared with germline, one end of the junction differs, possibly owing to a read error. The J gene is TRBJ2-6, the V gene TRBV6-6, with D possibly being TRBD1 or TRBD2 (5 bases each). This CDR3 region has 19 residues. Germline loops: CDR1 MNHNY, CDR2 SVGAGI (reference sequence). The CDR3 coding sequence is TGTGCCAGCAGTCTAGGGACGGATGGAAAAATCTCTAGGGCCAACGTCCTGACTTTC. Translating gives CASSLGTDGKISRANVLTF.

The chain carries TRBV4-1 and TRBJ2-2, with D possibly being TRBD2 (6 bases). The V end lost 0 bases, the J end lost 6 bases, and 11 bases lay between the germline ends. Germline CDR1 and CDR2: MGHRA and YSYEKL. The CDR3 consists of 15 residues. For the CDR3, the DNA is TGCGCCAGCAGCCAAGACACCGGAGGGGCCGGGGAGCTGTTTTTT. Protein: CASSQDTGGAGELFF.

This chain connects TRBV9 to TRBJ2-6, with 7 nucleotides matching TRBD2. Germline CDR1 reads SGDLS; CDR2 reads YYNGEE. J gave up 0 bases and V 4 bases, and 13 bases lay outside the gene matches. The CDR3 contains 19 residues. The DNA of the CDR3 is TGTGCCAGCAGCCACGAACTGGGACTACCTAGCTCTGGGGCCAACGTCCTGACTTTC. The encoded protein is CASSHELGLPSSGANVLTF.

The rearrangement uses TRBV19 and TRBJ2-2, with D possibly matching TRBD2 (6 bases). The CDR3 is made up of 16 amino acids. The germline CDR1 and CDR2 sequences are LNHDA and SQIVND (reference sequence). With 8 bases removed from V and 1 base from J, the gap between germline ends came to 17 bases. CDR3 region: CASSDRLGRNTGELFF. In DNA form, the CDR3 reads TGTGCCAGTTCAGATAGACTAGGACGGAACACCGGGGAGCTGTTTTTT.

The CDR3 region has the DNA TGCGCCAGCAGTGAAGAGCGGGGGGGCATGGAGACCCAGTACTTC. This sequence encodes CASSEERGGMETQYF. The chain employs TRBV10-2 and TRBJ2-5, with 10 bases fitting TRBD2. The V gene's germline CDR1 is WSHSY and CDR2 SAAADI. The CDR3 consists of 15 residues. With V trimmed by 3 bases and J by 5 bases, 6 bases remained unmatched.

This clonotype was counted at least ten times. V gene TRBV20-1 combines with J gene TRBJ2-3, with TRBD2 matching 9 bases. V shed 1 base and J 0 bases; nucleotides not matched to a gene: 11. CDR1 and CDR2 from the germline V gene are DFQATT and SNEGSKA (reference sequence). The CDR3 spans 18 residues. The chain's CDR3 is CSARGLAVDHRSTDTQYF. The CDR3 DNA reads TGCAGTGCTAGAGGACTAGCGGTAGACCACCGAAGCACAGATACGCAGTATTTT.

This clonotype was observed a handful of times. The chain combines TRBV7-2 with TRBJ1-2; the D is unclear. From germline, CDR1 is SGHTA and CDR2 FQGNSA. The CDR3 sequence is 15 residues long. Deletions cut 4 bases from V and 5 bases from J, with 17 bases between. The CDR3: CASSSPWDSFYGYTF. The DNA for the CDR3 is TGTGCCAGCAGCTCCCCGTGGGATTCCTTTTATGGCTACACCTTC.

This clonotype has a handful of counts. The chain combines TRBV6-6 with TRBJ2-7, with D possibly TRBD1 on 5 matching bases. CDR1 is MNHNY and CDR2 is SVGAGI in the germline V gene (reference sequence). This CDR3 has 12 amino acids. V was pared by 6 bases and J by 4 bases, with 10 bases between. CDR3 bases: TGTGCCAGCAGCCAGAAGGGGTACGAGCAGTACTTC. The encoded protein is CASSQKGYEQYF.

The rearrangement joins TRBV5-5 to TRBJ2-1; D not certain. The CDR3 extends over 14 amino acids. The V and J ends lost 7 bases and 3 bases respectively, with 14 bases between them. Germline CDR1 is SGHKS and CDR2 is YYEKEE (reference sequence). CDR3 residues: CASLVIHGYNEQFF. The DNA of the CDR3 is TGTGCCAGCCTCGTAATACACGGCTACAATGAGCAGTTCTTC.

Points on this clonotype: This could be a read error, since a much larger clone is one nucleotide away. The chain joins TRBV7-2 to TRBJ2-7; D gene uncertain. The V and J ends lost 5 bases and 7 bases respectively, with 15 bases between them. The CDR3 runs to 13 residues. The V gene's germline CDR1 is SGHTA and CDR2 FQGNSA. The CDR3 spells CASSPRLVGEQYV. As DNA, the CDR3 is TGTGCCAGCAGCCCGCGACTCGTCGGGGAGCAGTACGTC.

This clonotype has a count of ten or more. V usage is TRBV19 and J usage is TRBJ2-1; the D gene could be TRBD1 or TRBD2 (6 bases each). Trimming removed 6 bases from V and 3 bases from J, with 18 bases in between. The CDR3 spans 16 residues. Germline CDR1 reads LNHDA; CDR2 reads SQIVND (reference sequence). CDR3 sequence (DNA): TGTGCCAGTAGCCCGGGGGCGCGCCGAGTCTACAATGAGCAGTTCTTC. Residues: CASSPGARRVYNEQFF.

As regards this clonotype: Germline is not matched at one junction end, which may reflect a read error. The V and J genes are TRBV3-1 and TRBJ2-2, with 9 bases that match TRBD1. Germline assignment: CDR1 LGHDT and CDR2 YNNKEL (reference sequence). The CDR3 totals 16 residues. CDR3 DNA: TGTGCCAGCACCCAAGAGGGACAGGGTGACACCGGGGAGCTGTTTTTT. Translated: CASTQEGQGDTGELFF.

Only a few counts were recorded for this clonotype. The chain is built from TRBV27 and TRBJ1-2, with 7 bases identical to TRBD1. From germline, CDR1 is MNHEY and CDR2 SMNVEV (reference sequence). CDR3 length: 13 residues. V was pared by 4 bases and J by 4 bases, with 3 bases of the junction left unmatched. The CDR3 loop reads CASSSAGGYGYTF. DNA of the CDR3: TGTGCCAGCAGTTCGGCAGGGGGCTATGGCTACACCTTC.

As concerns this clonotype: One end of the junction varies from germline; a read error may be responsible. The rearrangement joins TRBV10-3 to TRBJ2-1, with 13 bases aligning to TRBD2. Germline CDR1 ENHRY, CDR2 SYGVKD. The CDR3 has 14 amino acids. CDR3 DNA sequence: TGTGCCATCGGGACTAGCGGGGCCTACAATGAGCAGTTGTTC. Translating gives CAIGTSGAYNEQLF.

The chain has TRBV6-2 or TRBV6-3 and TRBJ2-7; possible D gene TRBD1, 6 bases. The CDR3 runs 13 residues. Germline V CDR1 and CDR2: MNHEY, SVGEGT. Trimming cost V 7 bases and J 7 bases, with 17 bases left between them. The CDR3 region has the DNA TGTGCCAGCACCTCCAGGGGCTTTCGGGAGCAGTACGTC. Its translation: CASTSRGFREQYV.

The genes are TRBV9 and TRBJ1-2; no firm D call. The CDR3 is 14 amino acids. CDR1 and CDR2 from the germline V gene are SGDLS and YYNGEE. The V gene lost 4 bases and the J gene lost 2 bases, with 12 bases spanning the gap. The CDR3 bases are TGTGCCAGCAGCCAATGGGAGGAGAACTATGGCTACACCTTC. Translation gives CASSQWEENYGYTF. The variable domain in full, with the rest retrieved from reference TRBV9 and TRBJ1-2, is DSGVTQTPKHLITATGQRVTLRCSPRSGDLSVYWYQQSLDQGLQFLIQYYNGEERAKGNILERFSAQQFPDLHSELNLSSLELGDSALYFCASSQWEENYGYTFGSGTRLTVV.